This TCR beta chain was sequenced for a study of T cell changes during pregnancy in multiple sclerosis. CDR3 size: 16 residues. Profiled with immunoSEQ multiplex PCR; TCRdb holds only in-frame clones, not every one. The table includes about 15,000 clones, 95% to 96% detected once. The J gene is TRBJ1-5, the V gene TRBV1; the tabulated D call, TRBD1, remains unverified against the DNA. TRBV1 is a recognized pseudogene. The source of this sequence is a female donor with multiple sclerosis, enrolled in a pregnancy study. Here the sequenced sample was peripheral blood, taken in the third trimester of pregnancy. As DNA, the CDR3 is TGCACCAGCAGCCAATGGGACGACAGGTGTCCTCAGCCCCAGCATTTT. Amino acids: CTSSQWDDRCPQPQHF.